There are many counts of the clone carrying this TCR beta chain. What it binds is unknown. What the library attached to individual cDNA molecules were unique molecular identifiers. Each CDR3 protein gets one entry after TCRdb re-called the RACE reads with MiXCR. The data hold some 60,000 distinct CDR3 sequences, with about 10% observed a single time. Losses at the gene ends were 0 bases for V and 0 bases for J; bases not matched to a gene: 11. Germline loops: CDR1 SGHTA, CDR2 FQGTGA. The CDR3 length is 20 residues. Time point described: pre-sensitization, week 0. This sample's treatment: therapeutic diphenylcyclopropenone sensitization with weekly scalp DPC. The study extracted total RNA from unfractionated whole blood. This sample is part of a study of human T cells and chemical hapten exposure. The overall study: Diphenylcyclopropenone doses were given weekly to the scalps of patients across the approximately 24-week study.

Whole-study findings and limits: Each of the donors had alopecia, so their immune responses may not resemble those of healthy people.

The sample was whole blood, taken in connection with sensitization to the hapten diphenylcyclopropenone (DPC). V usage is TRBV7-3 and J usage is TRBJ2-1, with 10 bases that match TRBD2. The receptor comes from a woman aged 40 to 50 with alopecia areata. Some clones in this sample may be carry-over from other donors' samples. The CDR3 DNA follows: TGTGCCAGCAGCTTAACGTCGGCTAGCGGGAGCCCGAGCTCCTACAATGAGCAGTTCTTC. Translating gives CASSLTSASGSPSSYNEQFF.